This paragraph covers one TCR beta chain sequence. No antigen is known for it. This sample stems from a study of Ad26.COV2.S vaccination and SARS-CoV-2 variants. Across the whole study: By the intramuscular route, Ad26.COV2.S was given once, or twice 56 days apart.

From germline, CDR1 is SGDLS and CDR2 YYNGEE. Unmatched junction bases numbered 3, after V lost 0 bases and J lost 8 bases. The CDR3 is made up of 14 amino acids. Whole-study findings and limits: CD8+ and CD4+ T cells specific for spike reportedly responded with substantial breadth after vaccination. Total T cell responses may have been underestimated by the TCR breadth and depth analyses.

Treatment here: over 15 received Ad26.COV2.S at low or high dose, single or two shots; 5 received placebo; per-sample allocation not given. All samples were drawn on day 63, counting from the first vaccine or placebo injection. An Ad26 vector carrying the Wuhan-strain SARS-CoV-2 spike served as the vaccine. This table comes from immunoSEQ multiplex PCR, and its TCRdb copy is limited to in-frame clones, with some not included. The sample consists of 350,000 to 600,000 clones, nearly 90% of them appearing once. The material was peripheral blood, obtained in a trial of Ad26.COV2.S vaccine versus placebo. This chain connects TRBV9 to TRBJ2-7; 12 bases line up with TRBD1. This TCR was recovered from a person between 18 and 65 years old who received the Ad26.COV2.S COVID-19 vaccine or a placebo. The CDR3 coding sequence is TGTGCCAGCAGCGTAGGGGACAGGGGGCGCCAGCAGTACTTC. This codes for CASSVGDRGRQQYF.